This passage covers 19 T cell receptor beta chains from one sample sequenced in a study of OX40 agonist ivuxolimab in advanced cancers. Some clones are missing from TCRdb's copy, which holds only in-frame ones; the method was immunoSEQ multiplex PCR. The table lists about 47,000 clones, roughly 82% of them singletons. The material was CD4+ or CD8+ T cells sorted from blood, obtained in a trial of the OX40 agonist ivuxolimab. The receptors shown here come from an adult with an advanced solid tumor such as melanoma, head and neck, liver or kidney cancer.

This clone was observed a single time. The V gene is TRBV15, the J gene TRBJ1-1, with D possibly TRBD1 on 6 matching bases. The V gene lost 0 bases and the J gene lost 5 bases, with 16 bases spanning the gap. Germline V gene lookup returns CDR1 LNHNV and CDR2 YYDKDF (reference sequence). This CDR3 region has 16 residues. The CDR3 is CATSREPRGGGTEAFF. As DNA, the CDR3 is TGTGCCACCAGCAGAGAGCCTCGGGGAGGGGGGACTGAAGCTTTCTTT.

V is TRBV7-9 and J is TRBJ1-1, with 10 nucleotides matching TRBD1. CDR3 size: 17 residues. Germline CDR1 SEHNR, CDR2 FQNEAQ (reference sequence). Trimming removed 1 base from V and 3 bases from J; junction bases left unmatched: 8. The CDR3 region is CASSLGKTGGGYTEAFF. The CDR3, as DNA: TGTGCCAGCAGCTTAGGGAAGACAGGGGGCGGGTACACTGAAGCTTTCTTT.

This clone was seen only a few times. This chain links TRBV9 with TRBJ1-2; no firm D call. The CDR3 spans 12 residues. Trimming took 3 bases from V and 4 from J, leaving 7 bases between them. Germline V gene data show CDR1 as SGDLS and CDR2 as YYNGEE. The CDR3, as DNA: TGTGCCAGCAGCGCGGTCCGCTATGGCTACACCTTC. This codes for CASSAVRYGYTF.

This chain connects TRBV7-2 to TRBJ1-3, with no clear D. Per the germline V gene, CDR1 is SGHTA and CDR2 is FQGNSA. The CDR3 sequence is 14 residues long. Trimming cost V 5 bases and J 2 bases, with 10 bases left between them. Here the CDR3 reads CASSRAQPGNTIYF. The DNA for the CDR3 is TGTGCCAGCAGCCGGGCACAACCTGGAAACACCATATATTTT.

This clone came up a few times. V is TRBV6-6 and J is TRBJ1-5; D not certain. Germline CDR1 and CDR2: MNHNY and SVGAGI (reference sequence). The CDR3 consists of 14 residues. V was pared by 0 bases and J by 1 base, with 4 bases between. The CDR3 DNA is TGTGCCAGCAGTTACTCGGGCAGCAATCAGCCCCAGCATTTT. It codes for CASSYSGSNQPQHF.

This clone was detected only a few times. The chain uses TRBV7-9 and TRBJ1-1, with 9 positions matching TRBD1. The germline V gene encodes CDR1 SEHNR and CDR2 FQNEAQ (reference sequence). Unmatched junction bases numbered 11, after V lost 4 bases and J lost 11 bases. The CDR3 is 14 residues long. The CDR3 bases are TGTGCCAGCAGCTCCTCTGGGTGGACAGGGGAGGCTTTCTTT. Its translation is CASSSSGWTGEAFF.

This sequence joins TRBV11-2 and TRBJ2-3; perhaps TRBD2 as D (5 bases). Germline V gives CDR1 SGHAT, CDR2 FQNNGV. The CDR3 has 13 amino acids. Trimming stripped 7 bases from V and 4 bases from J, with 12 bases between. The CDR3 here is CASTNRGSDTQYF. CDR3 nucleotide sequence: TGTGCCAGCACCAACCGGGGTTCAGATACGCAGTATTTT. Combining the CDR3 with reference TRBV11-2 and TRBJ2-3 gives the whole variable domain EAGVAQSPRYKIIEKRQSVAFWCNPISGHATLYWYQQILGQGPKLLIQFQNNGVVDDSQLPKDRFSAERLKGVDSTLKIQPAKLEDSAVYLCASTNRGSDTQYFGPGTRLTVL.

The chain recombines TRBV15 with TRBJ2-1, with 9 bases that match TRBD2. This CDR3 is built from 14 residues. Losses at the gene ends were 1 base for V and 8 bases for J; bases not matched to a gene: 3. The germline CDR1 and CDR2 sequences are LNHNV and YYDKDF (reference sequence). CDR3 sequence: CATSRGAGGDEQFF. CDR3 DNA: TGTGCCACCAGCAGAGGTGCGGGGGGGGATGAGCAGTTCTTC.

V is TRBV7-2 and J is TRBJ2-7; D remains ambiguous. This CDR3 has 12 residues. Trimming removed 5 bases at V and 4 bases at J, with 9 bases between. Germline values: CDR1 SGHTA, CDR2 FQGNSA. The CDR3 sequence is CASSPLGYEQYF. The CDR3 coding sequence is TGTGCCAGCAGCCCGCTAGGTTACGAGCAGTACTTC.

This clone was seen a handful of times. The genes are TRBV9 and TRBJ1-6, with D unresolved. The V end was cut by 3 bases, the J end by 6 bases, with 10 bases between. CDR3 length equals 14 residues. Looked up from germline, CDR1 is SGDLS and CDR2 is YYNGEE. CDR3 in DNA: TGTGCCAGCAGCGCACCTGCCCTTAATTCACCCCTCCACTTT. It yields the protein CASSAPALNSPLHF. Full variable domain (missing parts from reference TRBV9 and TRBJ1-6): DSGVTQTPKHLITATGQRVTLRCSPRSGDLSVYWYQQSLDQGLQFLIQYYNGEERAKGNILERFSAQQFPDLHSELNLSSLELGDSALYFCASSAPALNSPLHFGNGTRLTVT.

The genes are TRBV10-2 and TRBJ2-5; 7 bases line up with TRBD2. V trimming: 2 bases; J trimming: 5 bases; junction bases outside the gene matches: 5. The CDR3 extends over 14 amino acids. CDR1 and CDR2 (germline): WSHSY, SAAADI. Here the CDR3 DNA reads TGCGCCAGCAGTGAGAGGTGGGAGGGGGAGACCCAGTACTTC. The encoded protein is CASSERWEGETQYF.

CDR3 in DNA: TGCGCCAGCAGGTACGGAATTTCGGACTACACGGGGAATGAGCAGTTCTTC. Translated, it gives CASRYGISDYTGNEQFF. The chain recombines TRBV5-1 with TRBJ2-1, with D possibly being TRBD2 (6 bases). This CDR3 is built from 17 residues. The V gene lost 5 bases and the J gene lost 7 bases, with 25 bases spanning the gap. Germline CDR1 reads SGHRS; CDR2 reads YFSETQ. Supplemented by reference TRBV5-1 and TRBJ2-1, the full variable domain reads KAGVTQTPRYLIKTRGQQVTLSCSPISGHRSVSWYQQTPGQGLQFLFEYFSETQRNKGNFPGRFSGRQFSNSRSEMNVSTLELGDSALYLCASRYGISDYTGNEQFFGPGTRLTVL.

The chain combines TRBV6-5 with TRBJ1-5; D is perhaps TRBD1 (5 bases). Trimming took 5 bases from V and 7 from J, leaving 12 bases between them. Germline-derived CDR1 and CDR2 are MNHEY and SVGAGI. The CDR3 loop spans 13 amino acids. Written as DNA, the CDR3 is TGTGCCAGCAGTCCCCAGGGTGCCCAGCCCCAGCATTTT. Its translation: CASSPQGAQPQHF.

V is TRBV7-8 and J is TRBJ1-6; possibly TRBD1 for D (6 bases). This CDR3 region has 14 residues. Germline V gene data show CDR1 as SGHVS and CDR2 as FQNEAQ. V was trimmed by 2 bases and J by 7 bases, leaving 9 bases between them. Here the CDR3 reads CASSLTQGNSPLHF. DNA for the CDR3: TGTGCCAGCAGCTTAACCCAGGGGAATTCACCCCTCCACTTT.

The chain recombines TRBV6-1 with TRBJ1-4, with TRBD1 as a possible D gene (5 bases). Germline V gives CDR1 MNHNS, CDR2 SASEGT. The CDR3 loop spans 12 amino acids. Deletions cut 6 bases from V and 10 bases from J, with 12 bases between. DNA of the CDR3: TGTGCCAGCAGGGACAACCCTGGAAAACTGTTTTTT. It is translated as CASRDNPGKLFF.

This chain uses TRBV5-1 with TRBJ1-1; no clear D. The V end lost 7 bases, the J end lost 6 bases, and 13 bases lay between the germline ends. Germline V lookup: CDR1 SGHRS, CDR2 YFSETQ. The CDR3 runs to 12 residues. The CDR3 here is CASGRESPEAFF. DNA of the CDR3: TGCGCCAGCGGGAGGGAGTCACCTGAAGCTTTCTTT.

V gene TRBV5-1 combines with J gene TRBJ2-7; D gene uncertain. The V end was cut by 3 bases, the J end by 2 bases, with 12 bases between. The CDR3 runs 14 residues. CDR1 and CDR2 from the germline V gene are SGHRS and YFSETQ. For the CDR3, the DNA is TGCGCCAGCAGCTCTGGGGTGGGAACCTACGAGCAGTACTTC. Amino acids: CASSSGVGTYEQYF.

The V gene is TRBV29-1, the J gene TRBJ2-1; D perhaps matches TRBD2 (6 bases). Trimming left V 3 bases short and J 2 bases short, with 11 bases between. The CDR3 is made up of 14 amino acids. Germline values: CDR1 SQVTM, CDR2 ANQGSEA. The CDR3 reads CSVDELATYNEQFF. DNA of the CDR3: TGCAGCGTTGATGAACTAGCCACCTACAATGAGCAGTTCTTC.

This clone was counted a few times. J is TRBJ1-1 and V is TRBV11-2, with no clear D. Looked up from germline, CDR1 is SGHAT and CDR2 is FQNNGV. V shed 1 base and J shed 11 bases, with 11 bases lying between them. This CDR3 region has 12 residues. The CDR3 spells CASSLGGPGAFF. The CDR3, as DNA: TGTGCCAGCAGCTTAGGTGGACCTGGGGCTTTCTTT.